What follows is one T cell receptor beta chain and its context. Its target is unknown. The entry originates in a study of T cells in Graves' hyperthyroidism and ophthalmopathy. Whole-study context: The authors collected peripheral blood at initial diagnosis, before any treatment.

General study points: Blood also showed most of the thyroid clonotypes that were expanded above 0.001.

Using RNA transcripts as the source, TCR beta CDR3 regions were amplified. RT-PCR in the first round (using the HTBI primer set) targeted the TCR CDR3. TCRdb used MiXCR to reprocess the multiplex PCR reads, holding one entry per CDR3 protein. The data show a few hundred thousand distinct CDR3 sequences, with around 14% seen just once and 30% to 35% held by the top ten. CDR3 length: 16 residues. J was trimmed by 1 base and V by 4 bases; bases with no gene match: 10. From germline, CDR1 is KGHSH and CDR2 LQKENI. The chain joins TRBV18 to TRBJ2-7, with TRBD2 matching over 7 bases. The sequenced material came from blood. This clonotype was obtained from a woman in her 30s with Graves' hyperthyroidism. The CDR3 protein is CASSLEKAGKSYEQYF. CDR3 bases: TGTGCCAGCTCACTGGAAAAAGCGGGAAAGTCCTACGAGCAGTACTTC.